The clone carrying this TCR beta chain was seen once. TCRdb re-called the reads through MiXCR, storing one row per CDR3 protein. The sample shows hundreds of thousands of distinct CDR3 sequences, 20% to 25% of them seen only once. This entry is derived from a study of T cell repertoires in cytomegalovirus infection. Trimming took off 3 bases at V and 0 bases at J, with 12 bases between the two ends. Per germline, CDR1 DFQATT and CDR2 SNEGSKA (reference sequence). The CDR3 is made up of 16 amino acids. This TCR was sampled from a human donor in good health (CMV status not recorded). Some clones in this sample may be carry-over from other donors' samples. The sequencing sample was made of CD8+ T cells from PBMCs. The chain recombines TRBV20-1 with TRBJ1-6; no firm D call. The CDR3 bases are TGCAGTGCTAGTGACACCGCTAGCTCCTATAATTCACCCCTCCACTTT. Translated: CSASDTASSYNSPLHF.